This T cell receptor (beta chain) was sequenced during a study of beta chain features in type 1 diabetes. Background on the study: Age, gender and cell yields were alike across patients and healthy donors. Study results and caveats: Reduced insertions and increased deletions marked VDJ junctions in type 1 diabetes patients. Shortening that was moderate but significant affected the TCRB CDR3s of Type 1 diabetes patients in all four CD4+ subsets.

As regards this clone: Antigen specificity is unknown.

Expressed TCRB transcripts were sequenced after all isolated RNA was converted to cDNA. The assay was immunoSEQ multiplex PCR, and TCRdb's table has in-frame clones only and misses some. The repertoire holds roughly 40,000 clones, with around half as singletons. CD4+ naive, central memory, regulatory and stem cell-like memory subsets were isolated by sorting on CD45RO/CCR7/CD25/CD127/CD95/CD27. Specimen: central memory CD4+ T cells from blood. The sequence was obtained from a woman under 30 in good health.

This CDR3 reads CASRGSGANEQFF. CDR3 in DNA: TGTGCCAGCAGGGGGTCAGGGGCCAATGAGCAGTTCTTC. The rearrangement uses TRBV6-1 and TRBJ2-1, with D possibly TRBD1 on 6 matching bases. Trimming took 6 bases from V and 6 from J, leaving 12 bases between them. CDR1 is MNHNS, CDR2 SASEGT, per germline. This CDR3 has 13 amino acids.